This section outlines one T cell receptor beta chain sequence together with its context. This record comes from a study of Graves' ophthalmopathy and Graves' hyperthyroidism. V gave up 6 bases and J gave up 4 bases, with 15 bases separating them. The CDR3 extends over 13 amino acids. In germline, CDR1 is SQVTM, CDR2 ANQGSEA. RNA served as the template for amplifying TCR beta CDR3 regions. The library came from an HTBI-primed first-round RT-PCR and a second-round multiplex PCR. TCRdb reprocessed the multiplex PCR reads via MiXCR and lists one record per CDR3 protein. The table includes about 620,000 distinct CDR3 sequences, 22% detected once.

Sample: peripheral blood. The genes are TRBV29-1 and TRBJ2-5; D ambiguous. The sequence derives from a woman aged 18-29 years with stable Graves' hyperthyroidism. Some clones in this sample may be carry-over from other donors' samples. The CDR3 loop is CSVRARTTETQYF. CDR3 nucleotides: TGCAGCGTAAGAGCTAGAACCACAGAGACCCAGTACTTC.